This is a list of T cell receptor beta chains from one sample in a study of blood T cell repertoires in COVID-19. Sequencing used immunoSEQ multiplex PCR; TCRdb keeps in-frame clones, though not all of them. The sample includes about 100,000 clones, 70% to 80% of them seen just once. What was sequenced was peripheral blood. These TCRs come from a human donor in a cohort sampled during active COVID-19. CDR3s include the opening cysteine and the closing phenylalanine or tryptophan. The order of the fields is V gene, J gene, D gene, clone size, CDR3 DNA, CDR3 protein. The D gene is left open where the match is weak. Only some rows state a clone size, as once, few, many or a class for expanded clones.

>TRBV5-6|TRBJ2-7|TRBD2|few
TGTGCCAGCAGCCCTTTTGAGCGGGAGCTCCTCGGCGAGCAGTACTTC
CASSPFERELLGEQYF
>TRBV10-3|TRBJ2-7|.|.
TGTGCCATCAGTGACCAGGGTATGACCGAGCAGTACTTC
CAISDQGMTEQYF
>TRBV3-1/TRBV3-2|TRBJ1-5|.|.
TGTGCCAGCAGCCAAGAAGGCAGGGATCAGCCCCAGCATTTT
CASSQEGRDQPQHF
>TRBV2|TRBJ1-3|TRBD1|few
TGTGCCAGCCAGGGGGTTTTCACGGACACCATATATTTT
CASQGVFTDTIYF
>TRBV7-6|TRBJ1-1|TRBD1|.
TGTGCCAGCAGCCGCACACAGGGGGCGCGGGTTACTGAAGCTTTCTTT
CASSRTQGARVTEAFF
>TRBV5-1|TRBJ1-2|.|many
TGCGCCAGCAGCCCCGAGGCAGCTAACTATGGCTACACCTTC
CASSPEAANYGYTF
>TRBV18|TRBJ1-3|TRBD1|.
TGTGCCAGCTCACCGAGGACAGGGGCTGGAAACACCATATATTTT
CASSPRTGAGNTIYF
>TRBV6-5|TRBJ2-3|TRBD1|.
TGTGCCAGCAGCCGGGGACAGCCTAGCACAGATACGCAGTATTTT
CASSRGQPSTDTQYF
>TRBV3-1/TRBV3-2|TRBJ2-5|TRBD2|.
TGTGCCAGCAGCCACTTTACTAGCGGGGCAAGACAAGAGACCCAGTACTTC
CASSHFTSGARQETQYF
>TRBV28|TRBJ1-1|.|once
TGTGCCAGCAGTTTGACGGCTAGGAACACTGAAGCTTTCTTT
CASSLTARNTEAFF
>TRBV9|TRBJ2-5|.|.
TGTGCCAGCAGCGTAGATTCAGGGGACGGGGAGACCCAGTACTTC
CASSVDSGDGETQYF
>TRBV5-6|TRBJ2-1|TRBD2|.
TGTGCCAGCAGCTTGGTGGGGACTAGCGGGAGTAGACAGTTCTTC
CASSLVGTSGSRQFF
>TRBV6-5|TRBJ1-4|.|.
TGTGCCAGCAGTTGGGGCGGGGATAATGAAAAACTGTTTTTT
CASSWGGDNEKLFF
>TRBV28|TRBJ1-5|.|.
TGTGCCAGCAGTTTATTCGCGGTCAATCAGCCCCAGCATTTT
CASSLFAVNQPQHF
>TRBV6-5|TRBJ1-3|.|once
TGTGCCAGCAGTTCAGGGGTCTCTGGAAACACCATATATTTT
CASSSGVSGNTIYF
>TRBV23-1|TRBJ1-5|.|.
TGCGCCAGCTGTCGACAGGACAATCAGCCCCAGCATTTT
CASCRQDNQPQHF
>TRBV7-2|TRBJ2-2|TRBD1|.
TGTGCCAGCAGCTTCACAGGGGGGTCCGGGGAGCTGTTTTTT
CASSFTGGSGELFF
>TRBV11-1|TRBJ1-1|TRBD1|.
TGTGCCAGCAGCCCGGGGACAGGGAGCCGAAACACTGAAGCTTTCTTT
CASSPGTGSRNTEAFF
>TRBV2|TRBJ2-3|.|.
TGTGCCAGCAGTGCCTTAAAAGATACGCAGTATTTT
CASSALKDTQYF
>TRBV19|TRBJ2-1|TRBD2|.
TGTGCCAGTAGTGCACAGGGCCCTGGACTAGCGGGGGCAAACAATGAGCAGTTCTTC
CASSAQGPGLAGANNEQFF
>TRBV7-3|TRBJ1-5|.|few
TGTGCCAGCAGCTTAATAGGCGGGCAGCCCCAGCATTTT
CASSLIGGQPQHF
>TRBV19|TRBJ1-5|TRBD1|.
TGTGCCAGTAGTATAGATAAGGGACAGGGGCGCAATCAGCCCCAGCATTTT
CASSIDKGQGRNQPQHF
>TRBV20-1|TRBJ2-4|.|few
TGCAGTGCTAGTTGGGGCAGGGGCGCCAAAAACATTCAGTACTTC
CSASWGRGAKNIQYF
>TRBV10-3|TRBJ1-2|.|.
TGTGCCATCAGTGGACAGAGGGAGGGAGGAGGCTACACCTTC
CAISGQREGGGYTF
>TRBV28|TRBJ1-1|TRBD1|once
TGTGCCAGCATACAGGGGTTCCTGAACACTGAAGCTTTCTTT
CASIQGFLNTEAFF
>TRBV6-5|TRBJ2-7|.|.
TGTGCCAGCAGTTACTCGAATAGGGGCTCCTACGAGCAGTACTTC
CASSYSNRGSYEQYF
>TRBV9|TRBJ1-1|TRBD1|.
TGTGCCAGCAGCGTCCTACAGGGGAACATGAACACTGAAGCTTTCTTT
CASSVLQGNMNTEAFF
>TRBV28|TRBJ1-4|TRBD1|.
TGTGCCAGCAGTTCCCTCGGACAGGGGACCGAAAAACTGTTTTTT
CASSSLGQGTEKLFF
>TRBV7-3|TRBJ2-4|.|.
TGTGCCAGCAGCTTAACGGGAGATGAAAACATTCAGTACTTC
CASSLTGDENIQYF
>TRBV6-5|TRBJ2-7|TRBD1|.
TGTGCCAGCAGCCGTAACAGGGGGGCCTACGAGCAGTACTTC
CASSRNRGAYEQYF
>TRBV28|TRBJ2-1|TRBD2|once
TGTGCCAGCAGCCCGACTAGCGGGGGATACTCCTACAATGAGCAGTTCTTC
CASSPTSGGYSYNEQFF
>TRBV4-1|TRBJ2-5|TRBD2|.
TGCGCCAGCAGGCAGACGGGGGGCCAAGAGACCCAGTACTTC
CASRQTGGQETQYF
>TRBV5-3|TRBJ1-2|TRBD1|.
TGTGCCAGAAGCTTGGACAGGGGAGGATATGGCTACACCTTC
CARSLDRGGYGYTF
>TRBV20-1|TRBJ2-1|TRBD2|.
TGCAGTGCTAGTGGTGGTAGCGGGCATAGCTCCTACAATGAGCAGTTCTTC
CSASGGSGHSSYNEQFF
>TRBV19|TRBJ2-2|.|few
TGTGCCAGTATGAAGTGGAGGGACACCGGGGAGCTGTTTTTT
CASMKWRDTGELFF
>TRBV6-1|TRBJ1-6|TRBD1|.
TGTGCCAGCAGTGATTACAGGGGGACCTCACCCCTCCACTTT
CASSDYRGTSPLHF
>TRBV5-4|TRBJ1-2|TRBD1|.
TGTGCCAGCAGCTTTGACAGGGGCTATGGCTACACCTTC
CASSFDRGYGYTF
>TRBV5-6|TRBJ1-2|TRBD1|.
TGTGCCAGCAGCTTGGGAGCAGGGGGTGGCTACACCTTC
CASSLGAGGGYTF
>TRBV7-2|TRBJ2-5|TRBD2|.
TGTGCCAGCAGCTTACGTCCCGGGACTAGCTGGGGGGAGACCCAGTACTTC
CASSLRPGTSWGETQYF
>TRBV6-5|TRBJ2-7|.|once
TGTGCCAGCAGCCCCGAGCCCCGATCCTACGAGCAGTACTTC
CASSPEPRSYEQYF
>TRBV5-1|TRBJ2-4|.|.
TGCGCCAGCAGGGAGGGAAACATTCAGTACTTC
CASREGNIQYF
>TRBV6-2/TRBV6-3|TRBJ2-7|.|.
TGTGCCAGCAGTTCCCAAACTAGCTACGAGCAGTACTTC
CASSSQTSYEQYF
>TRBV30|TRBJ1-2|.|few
TGTGCCTGGAGTCACAGAGCAGTGCCCTACACCTTC
CAWSHRAVPYTF
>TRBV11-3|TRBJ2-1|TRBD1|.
TGTGCCAGCAGCCGGGGGGGGACAGGGGTCAATGAGCAGTTCTTC
CASSRGGTGVNEQFF
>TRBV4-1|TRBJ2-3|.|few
TGCGCCAGCAGCCAAGGCGAGGGGGTCCATACGCAGTATTTT
CASSQGEGVHTQYF
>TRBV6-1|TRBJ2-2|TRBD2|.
TGTGCCAGCAGTGGGATGGGGGGACTAGTTCCCGGGGAGCTGTTTTTT
CASSGMGGLVPGELFF
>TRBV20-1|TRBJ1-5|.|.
TGCAGTGCTAGTAAGATTGGGGCCGGCCAGCCCCAGCATTTT
CSASKIGAGQPQHF
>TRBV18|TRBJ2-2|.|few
TGTGCCAGCTCCCGCTCAGAGAACACCGGGGAGCTGTTTTTT
CASSRSENTGELFF
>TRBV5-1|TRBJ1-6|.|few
TGCGCCAGCAGCCCGGGAAAAAATTCACCCCTCCACTTT
CASSPGKNSPLHF
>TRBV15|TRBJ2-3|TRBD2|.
TGTGCCACCAGCATGATTCCTAGCGGCGATGGTGGGTATACGCAGTATTTT
CATSMIPSGDGGYTQYF
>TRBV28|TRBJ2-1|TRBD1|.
TGTGCCAGCAGTTACAGGGGGCGCGTAGAAGAGCAGTTCTTC
CASSYRGRVEEQFF
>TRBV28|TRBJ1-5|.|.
TGTGCCAGCCTGAACAGGGAGCGAGGCAATCAGCCCCAGCATTTT
CASLNRERGNQPQHF